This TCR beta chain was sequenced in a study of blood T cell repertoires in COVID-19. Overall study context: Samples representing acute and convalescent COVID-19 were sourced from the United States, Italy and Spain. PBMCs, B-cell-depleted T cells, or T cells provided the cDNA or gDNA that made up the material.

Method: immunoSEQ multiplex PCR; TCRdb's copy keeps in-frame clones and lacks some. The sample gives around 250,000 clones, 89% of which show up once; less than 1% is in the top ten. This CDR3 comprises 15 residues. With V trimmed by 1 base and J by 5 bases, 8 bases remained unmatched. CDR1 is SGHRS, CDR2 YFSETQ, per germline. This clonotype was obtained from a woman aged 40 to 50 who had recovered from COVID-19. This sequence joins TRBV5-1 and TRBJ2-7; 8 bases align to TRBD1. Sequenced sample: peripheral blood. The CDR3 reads CASSLQGQGTHEQYF. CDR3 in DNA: TGCGCCAGCAGCTTGCAAGGACAGGGAACCCACGAGCAGTACTTC.